What follows are 11 T cell receptor beta chains derived from one specimen sequenced in a study of blood T cell repertoires in COVID-19. Produced via immunoSEQ multiplex PCR; TCRdb's table is partial and in-frame only. The sample lists hundreds of thousands of clones, around nine tenths occurring once. Sequenced input: peripheral blood. These receptors all come from an older woman with acute or convalescent COVID-19.

The chain joins TRBV27 to TRBJ1-5, with D possibly TRBD1 on 6 matching bases. The CDR3 spans 15 residues. V lost 5 bases and J 4 bases, leaving 15 bases between the germline ends. Germline values: CDR1 MNHEY, CDR2 SMNVEV (reference sequence). As DNA, the CDR3 is TGTGCCAGCAGTGCGCTGACAGGAGCGAATCAGCCCCAGCATTTT. Its translation: CASSALTGANQPQHF.

This chain links TRBV19 with TRBJ2-1; 10 positions match TRBD2. V lost 4 bases, J lost 4 bases, and 4 bases stayed unmatched. The CDR3 is 15 residues long. Germline CDR1 and CDR2: LNHDA and SQIVND (reference sequence). CDR3: CASSRTSGMYNEQFF. The DNA for the CDR3 is TGTGCCAGTAGTAGGACTAGCGGTATGTACAATGAGCAGTTCTTC. The full variable domain, completed using reference TRBV19 and TRBJ2-1, is DGGITQSPKYLFRKEGQNVTLSCEQNLNHDAMYWYRQDPGQGLRLIYYSQIVNDFQKGDIAEGYSVSREKKESFPLTVTSAQKNPTAFYLCASSRTSGMYNEQFFGPGTRLTVL.

The rearrangement joins TRBV3-1 (or the pseudogene TRBV3-2) to TRBJ2-5; 9 nucleotides align to TRBD2. Germline V gene sequence: CDR1 LGHDT, CDR2 YNNKEL (reference sequence). V lost 5 bases and J lost 2; bases outside the gene matches: 15. The CDR3 totals 18 residues. CDR3 sequence (DNA): TGTGCCAGCAGCAAAAGGTCGCCTAGCGGGGTCGCTCAAGAGACCCAGTACTTC. Protein sequence: CASSKRSPSGVAQETQYF.

The V call is TRBV12-5, the J call TRBJ2-1; D ambiguous. The V end lost 6 bases, the J end lost 4 bases, and 7 bases lay between the germline ends. Germline V CDR1 and CDR2: LGHNT, FRNRAP. CDR3 length: 12 residues. The CDR3 coding sequence is TGTGCTAGTGGCTCGGGTTACAATGAGCAGTTCTTC. Its protein product is CASGSGYNEQFF.

The J gene is TRBJ2-7, the V gene TRBV3-1 (or the pseudogene TRBV3-2), with 12 bases identical to TRBD2. The CDR3 is made up of 15 amino acids. The V gene end was trimmed by 4 bases and the J gene end by 1 base; junction bases not matched to a gene: 2. Per the germline V gene, CDR1 is LGHDT and CDR2 is YNNKEL (reference sequence). This chain's CDR3 is CASSRTSGGSYEQYF. Written as DNA, the CDR3 is TGTGCCAGCAGCCGTACTAGCGGGGGGTCCTACGAGCAGTACTTC.

The CDR3 DNA is TGTGCCAGCAGCCAAGCGGGTTGGGGCGGGAGTGAGCAGTTCTTC. It specifies CASSQAGWGGSEQFF. This chain joins TRBV14 and TRBJ2-1; TRBD2 aligns across 7 bases. The CDR3 is 15 amino acids. The trim removed 1 base at V and 9 bases at J, leaving 9 bases unmatched. CDR1 is SGHDN and CDR2 is FVKESK in the germline V gene.

V is TRBV11-3 and J is TRBJ2-5; TRBD2 matches 16 bases. Germline V gives CDR1 SGHNT, CDR2 YENEEA. The CDR3 is 17 residues long. Trimming took 4 bases from V and 1 from J; bases not matched to a gene: 3. This chain's CDR3 is CASSSGLAGGFQETQYF. CDR3 sequence (DNA): TGTGCCAGCAGCTCGGGACTAGCGGGGGGGTTCCAAGAGACCCAGTACTTC.

The J gene is TRBJ2-3, the V gene TRBV24-1; TRBD2 agrees at 12 bases. The CDR3 length is 15 residues. V shed 7 bases, J shed 2 bases, and the junction held 3 bases outside the gene matches. Germline V gives CDR1 KGHDR, CDR2 SFDVKD. The CDR3: CATSGTSGYTDTQYF. Written as DNA, the CDR3 is TGTGCCACCAGCGGGACTAGCGGGTACACAGATACGCAGTATTTT.

The chain links TRBV3-1 (or the pseudogene TRBV3-2) to TRBJ2-1; tentative D call: TRBD2 (6 bases). CDR3 length equals 12 residues. Germline-derived CDR1 and CDR2 are LGHDT and YNNKEL (reference sequence). V dropped 1 base and J dropped 9 bases, with 7 bases sitting between them. CDR3 DNA: TGTGCCAGCAGCCAAGTGGGGGGTGAGCAGTTCTTC. Its protein product is CASSQVGGEQFF.

The chain employs TRBV2 and TRBJ1-5; no clear D gene. CDR3 length: 16 amino acids. Germline CDR1 is SNHLY and CDR2 is FYNNEI. Trimming shortened V by 8 bases and J by 0 bases, and 17 bases separated the two germline ends. CDR3 nucleotides: TGTGCCAGCTTACACGGGATCCCGTATAGCAATCAGCCCCAGCATTTT. Translation: CASLHGIPYSNQPQHF.

This rearrangement joins TRBV14 to TRBJ1-1, with D possibly being TRBD1 (5 bases). The germline V gene has CDR1 SGHDN and CDR2 FVKESK. This CDR3 spans 14 amino acids. V lost 4 bases and J lost 5, with 14 bases in between. In DNA form, the CDR3 reads TGTGCCAGCAGCCGCCGGGAGGGGCTGACTGAAGCTTTCTTT. Translated, it gives CASSRREGLTEAFF. The complete variable domain, with remaining parts taken from reference TRBV14 and TRBJ1-1, reads EAGVTQFPSHSVIEKGQTVTLRCDPISGHDNLYWYRRVMGKEIKFLLHFVKESKQDESGMPNNRFLAERTGGTYSTLKVQPAELEDSGVYFCASSRREGLTEAFFGQGTRLTVV.